The 8 T cell receptor beta chains in this list originate from one sample, sequenced in a study of neurological immune-mediated disorders. From the 5' RACE reads, TCRdb called clonotypes with MiXCR, one entry per CDR3 protein. The sample contains roughly 100,000 distinct CDR3 sequences, 11% of which appear only once. Time point given: longitudinal time-point 3. Material: PBMCs. Receptors were obtained from a female donor with HTLV-1-associated myelopathy (HAM/TSP).

The CDR3: CASSLAGQLPEQYF. The CDR3 DNA reads TGCGCCAGCAGCTTGGCCGGACAGCTCCCGGAGCAGTACTTC. The genes are TRBV5-1 and TRBJ2-7; a possible D gene is TRBD1 (6 bases). Trimming pared 0 bases from V and 7 bases from J, leaving 14 bases between. Germline values: CDR1 SGHRS, CDR2 YFSETQ. The CDR3 runs to 14 residues. The whole variable domain, remainder taken from reference TRBV5-1 and TRBJ2-7, is KAGVTQTPRYLIKTRGQQVTLSCSPISGHRSVSWYQQTPGQGLQFLFEYFSETQRNKGNFPGRFSGRQFSNSRSEMNVSTLELGDSALYLCASSLAGQLPEQYFGPGTRLTVT.

The count of this clonotype is one. Possible read error: a much larger clone is one base away. The chain links TRBV7-8 to TRBJ1-2; D unclear. There are 12 residues in the CDR3. The germline CDR1 and CDR2 sequences are SGHVS and FQNEAQ. Trimming cost V 7 bases and J 8 bases, with 14 bases left between them. DNA of the CDR3: TGTGCCAGCATGGAGTGGGCGGAAGGCTACACCTTC. Its protein product is CASMEWAEGYTF. The whole variable domain, remainder taken from reference TRBV7-8 and TRBJ1-2, is GAGVSQSPRYKVAKRGQDVALRCDPISGHVSLFWYQQALGQGPEFLTYFQNEAQLDKSGLPSDRFFAERPEGSVSTLKIQRTQQEDSAVYLCASMEWAEGYTFGSGTRLTVV.

This clonotype was observed many times. V is TRBV5-1 and J is TRBJ2-5; D perhaps matches TRBD2 (6 bases). The germline V and J ends were trimmed by 0 bases and 3 bases, with 9 bases remaining between them. There are 14 residues in the CDR3. In germline, CDR1 is SGHRS, CDR2 YFSETQ. The chain's CDR3 is CASSLGPSEETQYF. CDR3 DNA sequence: TGCGCCAGCAGCTTGGGGCCTAGCGAAGAGACCCAGTACTTC. The entire variable domain, with the rest obtained from reference TRBV5-1 and TRBJ2-5, is as follows: KAGVTQTPRYLIKTRGQQVTLSCSPISGHRSVSWYQQTPGQGLQFLFEYFSETQRNKGNFPGRFSGRQFSNSRSEMNVSTLELGDSALYLCASSLGPSEETQYFGPGTRLLVL.

This clonotype occurred many times. This chain uses TRBV18 with TRBJ2-7; D is unresolved. CDR3 length equals 12 residues. V lost 3 bases and J lost 5, with 8 bases in between. Germline V gene data show CDR1 as KGHSH and CDR2 as LQKENI. This CDR3 reads CASSPSLHEQYF. The CDR3 coding sequence is TGTGCCAGCTCACCCAGTCTCCACGAGCAGTACTTC.

This rearrangement joins TRBV5-1 to TRBJ2-3, with D perhaps given as TRBD1 or TRBD2 (5 bases each). This CDR3 is 18 amino acids long. Trimming left V 2 bases short and J 4 bases short, with 23 bases between. Germline V gene data show CDR1 as SGHRS and CDR2 as YFSETQ. The CDR3 spells CASSFTKVGAPYSDTQYF. CDR3 DNA: TGCGCCAGCAGCTTTACGAAGGTCGGGGCCCCATACTCAGATACGCAGTATTTT.

This clonotype occurred many times. V gene TRBV20-1 combines with J gene TRBJ1-6; maybe TRBD1 (5 bases). V gave up 1 base and J gave up 7 bases, with 14 bases separating them. The CDR3 is 15 amino acids. CDR1 is DFQATT and CDR2 is SNEGSKA in the germline V gene (reference sequence). The CDR3 region has the DNA TGCAGTGCTAGAGTCCCAACGGGGGGGAATTCACCCCTCCACTTT. The encoded protein is CSARVPTGGNSPLHF.

This clonotype was observed many times. The chain combines TRBV20-1 with TRBJ2-7; 12 nucleotides agree with TRBD2. Looked up from germline, CDR1 is DFQATT and CDR2 is SNEGSKA (reference sequence). With V trimmed by 5 bases and J by 0 bases, 2 bases remained unmatched. The CDR3 has 14 residues. CDR3 DNA sequence: TGCAGTGCTTGGACTAGCGGGGACTCCTACGAGCAGTACTTC. This gives the protein CSAWTSGDSYEQYF.

This clonotype was counted at least ten times. The rearrangement joins TRBV12-3 or TRBV12-4 to TRBJ2-2; TRBD1 agrees at 8 bases. This CDR3 is built from 14 residues. The V and J ends lost 4 bases and 7 bases, in that order; junction bases with no gene match: 5. CDR3 region: CASSSNRGDGELFF. CDR3 nucleotide sequence: TGTGCCAGCAGTTCCAACAGGGGGGACGGGGAGCTGTTTTTT.